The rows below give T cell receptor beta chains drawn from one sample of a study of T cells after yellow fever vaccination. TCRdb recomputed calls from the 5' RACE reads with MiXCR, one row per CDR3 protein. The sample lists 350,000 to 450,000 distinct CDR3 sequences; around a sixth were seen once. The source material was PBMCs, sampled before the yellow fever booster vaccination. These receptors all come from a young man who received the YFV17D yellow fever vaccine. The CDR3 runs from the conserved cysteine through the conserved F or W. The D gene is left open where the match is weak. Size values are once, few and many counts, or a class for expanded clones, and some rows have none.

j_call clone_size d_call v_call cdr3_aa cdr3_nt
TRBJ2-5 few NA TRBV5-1 CASSFGTLQETQYF TGCGCCAGCAGCTTCGGGACACTCCAAGAGACCCAGTACTTC
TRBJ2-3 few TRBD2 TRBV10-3 CAISATAGDDTQYF TGTGCCATCAGTGCCACGGCGGGAGACGATACGCAGTATTTT
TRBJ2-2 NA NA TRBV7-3 CASSLTQGAGELFF TGTGCCAGCAGCTTAACTCAAGGAGCCGGGGAGCTGTTTTTT
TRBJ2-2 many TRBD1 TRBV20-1 CSAPDRRNTGELFF TGCAGTGCTCCGGACAGGAGAAACACCGGGGAGCTGTTTTTT
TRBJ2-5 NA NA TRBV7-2 CASSHVGGPETQYF TGTGCCAGCAGCCACGTGGGGGGTCCGGAGACCCAGTACTTC
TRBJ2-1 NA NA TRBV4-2 CASSHHSVNEQFF TGTGCCAGCAGCCACCACTCCGTCAATGAGCAGTTCTTC
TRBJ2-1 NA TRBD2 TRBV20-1 CSASERGAGSDEQFF TGCAGTGCTAGCGAGCGGGGGGCGGGGTCGGATGAGCAGTTCTTC
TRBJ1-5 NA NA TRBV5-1 CASSLEGVSNQPQHF TGCGCCAGCAGCTTGGAAGGGGTAAGCAATCAGCCCCAGCATTTT
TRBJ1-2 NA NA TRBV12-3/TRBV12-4 CASSLLEYGYTF TGTGCCAGCAGCCTTCTGGAGTATGGCTACACCTTC
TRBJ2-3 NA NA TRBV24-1 CATSDPDEDADTQYF TGTGCCACCAGTGACCCCGACGAGGACGCAGATACGCAGTATTTT
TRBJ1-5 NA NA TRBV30 CAWTHDSSNQPQHF TGTGCCTGGACCCACGACTCGAGCAATCAGCCCCAGCATTTT
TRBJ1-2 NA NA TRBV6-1 CASSEFWGSGGYTF TGTGCCAGCAGTGAATTTTGGGGGTCGGGCGGCTACACCTTC
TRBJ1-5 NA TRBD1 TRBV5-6 CASSSRGDSHNQPQHF TGTGCCAGCAGCTCGAGGGGGGACAGCCACAATCAGCCCCAGCATTTT
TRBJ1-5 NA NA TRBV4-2 CASSQDPDWAGNQPQHF TGTGCCAGCAGCCAAGACCCTGACTGGGCTGGCAATCAGCCCCAGCATTTT
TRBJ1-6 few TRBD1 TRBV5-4 CASSEAWDRGWDSPLHF TGTGCCAGCAGCGAAGCTTGGGACAGGGGATGGGATTCACCCCTCCACTTT
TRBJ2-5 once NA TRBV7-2 CASSKTRGETQYF TGTGCCAGCAGCAAAACTAGGGGAGAGACCCAGTACTTC
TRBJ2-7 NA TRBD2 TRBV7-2 CASSLAGGGNSYEQYF TGTGCCAGCAGCTTAGCCGGCGGGGGGAACTCCTACGAGCAGTACTTC
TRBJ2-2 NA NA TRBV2 CASTSRAGNTGELFF TGTGCCAGCACTAGCCGGGCCGGGAACACCGGGGAGCTGTTTTTT
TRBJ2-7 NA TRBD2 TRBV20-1 CSARVRLAGSYEQYF TGCAGTGCTAGAGTAAGGCTAGCGGGATCCTACGAGCAGTACTTC
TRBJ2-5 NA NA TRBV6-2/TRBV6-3 CASGGVVGGGQETQYF TGTGCCAGCGGGGGTGTAGTGGGCGGCGGCCAAGAGACCCAGTACTTC
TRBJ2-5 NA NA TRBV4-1 CASSWVGETQYF TGCGCCAGCAGTTGGGTGGGAGAGACCCAGTACTTC
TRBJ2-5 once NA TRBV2 CASRGAETQYF TGTGCCAGCAGGGGGGCGGAGACCCAGTACTTC
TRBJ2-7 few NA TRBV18 CASSQDLPLEQYF TGTGCCAGCTCACAGGACCTCCCGCTCGAGCAGTACTTC
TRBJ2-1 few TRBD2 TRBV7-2 CASSSTGLAGNEQFF TGTGCCAGCAGCTCCACGGGACTAGCCGGCAATGAGCAGTTCTTC
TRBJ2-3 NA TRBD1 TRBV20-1 CSASRKGQTLGDTQYF TGCAGTGCCAGCCGCAAGGGACAGACACTTGGGGATACGCAGTATTTT
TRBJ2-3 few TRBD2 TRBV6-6 CASSRAGGLPDTQYF TGTGCCAGCAGTCGCGCGGGGGGGCTACCAGATACGCAGTATTTT
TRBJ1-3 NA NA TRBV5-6 CASSSPRSSGNTIYF TGTGCCAGCAGCTCCCCGAGGAGCTCTGGAAACACCATATATTTT
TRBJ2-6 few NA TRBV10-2 CASRLGDSGANVLTF TGCGCCAGCCGACTAGGGGACTCTGGGGCCAACGTCCTGACTTTC
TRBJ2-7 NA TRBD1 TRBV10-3 CAISETGQGGTEQYF TGTGCCATCAGTGAAACGGGACAGGGAGGGACCGAGCAGTACTTC
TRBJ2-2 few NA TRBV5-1 CASSRGEVTGELFF TGCGCCAGCAGCCGGGGTGAGGTCACCGGGGAGCTGTTTTTT
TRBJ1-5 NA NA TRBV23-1 CASSQSSGRIEINQPQHF TGCGCCAGCAGTCAATCTTCGGGACGGATCGAGATCAATCAGCCCCAGCATTTT
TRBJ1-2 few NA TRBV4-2 CASSQDKRNYGYTF TGTGCCAGCAGCCAAGATAAGCGGAACTATGGCTACACCTTC
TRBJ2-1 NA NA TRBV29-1 CSVWDNEQFF TGCAGCGTTTGGGACAATGAGCAGTTCTTC
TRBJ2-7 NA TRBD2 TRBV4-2 CASSQELAGEQYF TGTGCCAGCAGCCAAGAACTAGCGGGCGAGCAGTACTTC
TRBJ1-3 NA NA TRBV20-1 CSARGAGVSGNTIYF TGCAGTGCTAGGGGTGCGGGGGTCTCTGGAAACACCATATATTTT
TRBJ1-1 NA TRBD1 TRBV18 CASSSRDRDAFF TGTGCCAGCTCATCCCGGGACAGGGACGCTTTCTTT
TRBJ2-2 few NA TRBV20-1 CSASGGRGTGELFF TGCAGTGCTAGCGGGGGGCGGGGCACCGGGGAGCTGTTTTTT
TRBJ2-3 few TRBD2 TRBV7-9 CASSFSGGHIAYTDTQYF TGTGCCAGCAGCTTTAGCGGGGGTCACATTGCGTACACAGATACGCAGTATTTT
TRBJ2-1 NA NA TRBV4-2 CASSQFRDSYNEQFF TGTGCCAGCAGCCAATTCCGGGATTCCTACAATGAGCAGTTCTTC
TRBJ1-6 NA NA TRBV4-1 CASSPIGREANSPLHF TGCGCCAGCAGCCCCATTGGGAGGGAGGCTAATTCACCCCTCCACTTT
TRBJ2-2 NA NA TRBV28 CASSPILVPDPGELFF TGTGCCAGCAGTCCCATATTGGTCCCGGACCCCGGGGAGCTGTTTTTT
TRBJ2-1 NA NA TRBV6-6 CASSYPLVNEQFF TGTGCCAGCAGTTACCCTCTAGTCAATGAGCAGTTCTTC
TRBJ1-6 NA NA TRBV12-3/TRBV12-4 CASSLGDNSPLHF TGTGCCAGCAGTTTAGGGGATAATTCACCCCTCCACTTT
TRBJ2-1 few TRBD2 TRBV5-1 CASSLFSSGVNEQFF TGCGCCAGCAGCTTGTTTTCTAGCGGGGTTAATGAGCAGTTCTTC